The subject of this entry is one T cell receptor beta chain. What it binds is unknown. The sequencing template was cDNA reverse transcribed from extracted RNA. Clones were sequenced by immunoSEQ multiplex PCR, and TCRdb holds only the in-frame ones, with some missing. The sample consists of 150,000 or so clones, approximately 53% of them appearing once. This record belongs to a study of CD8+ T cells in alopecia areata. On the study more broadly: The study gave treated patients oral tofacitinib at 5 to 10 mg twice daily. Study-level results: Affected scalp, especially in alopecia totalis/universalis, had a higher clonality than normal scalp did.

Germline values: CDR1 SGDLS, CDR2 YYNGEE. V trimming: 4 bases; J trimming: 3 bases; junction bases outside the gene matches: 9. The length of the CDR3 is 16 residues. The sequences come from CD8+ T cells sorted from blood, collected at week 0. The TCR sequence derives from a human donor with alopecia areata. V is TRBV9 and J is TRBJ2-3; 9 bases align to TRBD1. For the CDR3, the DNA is TGTGCCAGCAGCCTAACCGGGACAGGGTCTACAGATACGCAGTATTTT. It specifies CASSLTGTGSTDTQYF.